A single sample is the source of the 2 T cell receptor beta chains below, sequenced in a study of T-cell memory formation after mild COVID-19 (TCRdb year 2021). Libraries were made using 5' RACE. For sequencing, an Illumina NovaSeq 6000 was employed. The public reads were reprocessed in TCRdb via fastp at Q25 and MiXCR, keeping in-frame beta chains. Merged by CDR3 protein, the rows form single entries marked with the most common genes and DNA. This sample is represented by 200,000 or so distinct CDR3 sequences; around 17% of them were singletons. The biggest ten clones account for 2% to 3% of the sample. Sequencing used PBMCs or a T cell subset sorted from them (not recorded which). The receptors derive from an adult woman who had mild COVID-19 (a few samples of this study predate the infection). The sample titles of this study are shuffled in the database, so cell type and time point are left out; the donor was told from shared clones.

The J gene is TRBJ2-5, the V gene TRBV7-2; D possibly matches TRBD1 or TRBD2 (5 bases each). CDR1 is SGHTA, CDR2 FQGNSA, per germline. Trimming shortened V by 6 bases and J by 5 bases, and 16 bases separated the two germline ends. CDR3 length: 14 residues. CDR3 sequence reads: CASRVGLADETQYF. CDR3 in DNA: TGTGCCAGCAGGGTGGGGCTAGCTGACGAGACCCAGTACTTC. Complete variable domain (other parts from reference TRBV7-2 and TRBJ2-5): GAGVSQSPSNKVTEKGKDVELRCDPISGHTALYWYRQSLGQGLEFLIYFQGNSAPDKSGLPSDRFSAERTGGSVSTLTIQRTQQEDSAVYLCASRVGLADETQYFGPGTRLLVL.

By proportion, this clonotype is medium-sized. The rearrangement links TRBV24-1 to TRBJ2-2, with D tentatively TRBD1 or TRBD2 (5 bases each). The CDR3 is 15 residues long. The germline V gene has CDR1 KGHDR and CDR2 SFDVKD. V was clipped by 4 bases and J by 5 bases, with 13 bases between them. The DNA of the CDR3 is TGTGCCACCAGTGACCCGGGACGACTAACCGGGGAGCTGTTTTTT. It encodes CATSDPGRLTGELFF.